This T cell receptor (beta chain) was identified during a study of T cell repertoires in cytomegalovirus infection. Across the study: The authors used CMV epitopes that were HLA-C-restricted (recently identified) and HLA-B-restricted (well studied). CMV infection together with matching HLA type was indicated by public TCR beta signatures. Regarding the study as a whole: Ex vivo, HLA-C-restricted CMV-specific TCR beta clonotypes prevailed over the rest of the response.

Per the germline V gene, CDR1 is SEHNR and CDR2 is FQNEAQ (reference sequence). CDR3 length equals 12 residues. As concerns this clonotype: Its antigen is unidentified. Germline is not matched at one junction end, which may reflect a read error.

TCRdb called the reads again in MiXCR, with one record for every CDR3 protein. The sample includes fewer than 1,000,000 distinct CDR3 sequences, around 32% of them seen just once. The input for sequencing was cultured CD8+ T cells from PBMCs, taken from culture after CMV antigen stimulation. This sequence was found in a human donor in good health (CMV status not recorded). Some clones in this sample may be carry-over from other donors' samples. This chain connects TRBV7-9 to TRBJ1-2; D is possibly TRBD1 (5 bases). The CDR3 DNA reads as TGTGCCAACAGCTTAGCGGGGGATGGCTACACCTTC. It encodes CANSLAGDGYTF.